This TCR beta chain is from a study of cytotoxic CD8 clonotypes in ibrutinib-treated CLL. Using immunoSEQ multiplex PCR, the repertoire was profiled, and TCRdb retains in-frame clones only, with some absent. The profile shows 35,000 or so clones, 71% of them singletons. Whole-study findings and limits: For progressing versus sustained-remission patients, sampling times were not the same. Baseline values of clonality outstripped age-matched healthy donors and followed circulating CD8+ T-cell counts.

Comment on this clone: Antigen unknown.

The sequence was obtained from a human donor with chronic lymphocytic leukemia. Sequenced material: PBMCs, taken at disease progression, from a patient treated with ibrutinib.

The CDR3 sequence is CASSLSWNYGYTF. The CDR3 coding sequence is TGTGCCAGTAGTTTAAGCTGGAACTATGGCTACACCTTC. The gene calls are TRBV19 and TRBJ1-2; D remains ambiguous. This CDR3 is 13 amino acids long. V was shortened by 5 bases and J by 2 bases, with 9 bases between the two germline ends. From germline, CDR1 is LNHDA and CDR2 SQIVND (reference sequence). The complete variable domain, with remaining parts taken from reference TRBV19 and TRBJ1-2, reads DGGITQSPKYLFRKEGQNVTLSCEQNLNHDAMYWYRQDPGQGLRLIYYSQIVNDFQKGDIAEGYSVSREKKESFPLTVTSAQKNPTAFYLCASSLSWNYGYTFGSGTRLTVV.